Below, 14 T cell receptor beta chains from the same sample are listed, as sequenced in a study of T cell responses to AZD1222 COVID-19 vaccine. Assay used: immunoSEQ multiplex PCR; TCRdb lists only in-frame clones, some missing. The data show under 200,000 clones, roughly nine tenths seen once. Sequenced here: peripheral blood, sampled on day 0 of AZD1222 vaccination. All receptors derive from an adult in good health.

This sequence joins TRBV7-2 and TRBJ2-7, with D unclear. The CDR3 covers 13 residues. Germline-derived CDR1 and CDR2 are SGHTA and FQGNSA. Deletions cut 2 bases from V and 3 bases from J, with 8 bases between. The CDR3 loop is CASSLRDLYEQYF. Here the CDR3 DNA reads TGTGCCAGCAGCTTAAGAGACCTCTACGAGCAGTACTTC.

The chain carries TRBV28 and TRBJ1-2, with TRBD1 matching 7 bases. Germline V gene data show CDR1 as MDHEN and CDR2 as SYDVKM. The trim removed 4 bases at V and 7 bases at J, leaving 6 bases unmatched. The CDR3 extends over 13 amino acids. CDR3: CASSSGTDFGYTF. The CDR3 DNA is TGTGCCAGCAGTTCCGGGACAGATTTTGGCTACACCTTC.

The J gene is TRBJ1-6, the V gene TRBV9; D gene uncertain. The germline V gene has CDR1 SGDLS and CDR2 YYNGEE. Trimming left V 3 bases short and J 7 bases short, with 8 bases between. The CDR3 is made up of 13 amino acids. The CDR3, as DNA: TGTGCCAGCAGCGCGCCGGGAAATTCACCCCTCCACTTT. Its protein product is CASSAPGNSPLHF.

CDR3 sequence reads: CASSLLGQSQETQYF. CDR3 sequence (DNA): TGTGCCAGCAGCTTGTTAGGACAGTCTCAAGAGACCCAGTACTTC. The rearrangement uses TRBV5-6 and TRBJ2-5, with D perhaps matching TRBD1 (6 bases). CDR1 is SGHDT and CDR2 is YYEEEE in the germline V gene. CDR3 size: 15 residues. V was trimmed by 1 base and J by 2 bases, leaving 12 bases between them.

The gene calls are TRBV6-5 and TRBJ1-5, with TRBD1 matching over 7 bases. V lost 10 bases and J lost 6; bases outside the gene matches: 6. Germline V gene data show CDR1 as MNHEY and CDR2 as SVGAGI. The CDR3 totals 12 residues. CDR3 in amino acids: CATRQGSQPQHF. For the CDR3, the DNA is TGTGCCACTAGACAGGGAAGTCAGCCCCAGCATTTT.

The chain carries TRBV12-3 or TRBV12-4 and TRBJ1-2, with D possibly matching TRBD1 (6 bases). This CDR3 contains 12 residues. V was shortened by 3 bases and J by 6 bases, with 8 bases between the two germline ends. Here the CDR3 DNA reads TGTGCCAGCAGTTTTGCAGGGGATGGCTACACCTTC. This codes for CASSFAGDGYTF.

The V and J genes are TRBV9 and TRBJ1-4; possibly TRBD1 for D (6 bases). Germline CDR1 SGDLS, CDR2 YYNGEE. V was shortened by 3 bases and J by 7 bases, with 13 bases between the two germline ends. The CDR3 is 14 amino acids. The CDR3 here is CASSARKGGEKLFF. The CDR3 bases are TGTGCCAGCAGCGCGCGAAAGGGGGGTGAAAAACTGTTTTTT.

The CDR3: CASSRAGQAYGYTF. The CDR3 DNA is TGTGCCAGCAGCAGGGCTGGACAGGCCTATGGCTACACCTTC. The rearrangement joins TRBV21-1 to TRBJ1-2; TRBD1, the D gene given by the table, was not confirmed from the DNA. TRBV21-1 is designated a pseudogene. The CDR3 spans 14 residues.

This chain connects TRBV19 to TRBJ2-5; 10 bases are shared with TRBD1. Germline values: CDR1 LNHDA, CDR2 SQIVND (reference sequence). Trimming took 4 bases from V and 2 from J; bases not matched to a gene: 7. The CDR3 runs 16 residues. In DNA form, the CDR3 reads TGTGCCAGTAGTACCACCGGGACAGGGGTACAAGAGACCCAGTACTTC. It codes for CASSTTGTGVQETQYF.

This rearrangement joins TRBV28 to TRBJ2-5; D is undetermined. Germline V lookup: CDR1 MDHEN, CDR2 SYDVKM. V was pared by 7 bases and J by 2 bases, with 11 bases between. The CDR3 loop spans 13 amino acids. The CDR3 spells CASISPEQETQYF. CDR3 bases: TGTGCCAGCATCTCTCCGGAGCAAGAGACCCAGTACTTC.

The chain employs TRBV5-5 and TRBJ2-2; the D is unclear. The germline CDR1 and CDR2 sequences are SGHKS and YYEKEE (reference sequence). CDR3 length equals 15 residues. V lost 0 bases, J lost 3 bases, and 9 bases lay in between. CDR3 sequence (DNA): TGTGCCAGCAGCTTGGCGCGTCAGGACACCGGGGAGCTGTTTTTT. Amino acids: CASSLARQDTGELFF.

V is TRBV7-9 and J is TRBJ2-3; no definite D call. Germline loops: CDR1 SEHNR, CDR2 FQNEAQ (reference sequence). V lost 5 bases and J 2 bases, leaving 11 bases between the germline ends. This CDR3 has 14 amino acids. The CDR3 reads CASSPSGSTDTQYF. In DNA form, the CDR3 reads TGTGCCAGCAGCCCCTCCGGGTCCACAGATACGCAGTATTTT.

CDR3 region: CASSIGGVNYNEQFF. In DNA form, the CDR3 reads TGTGCCAGTAGTATCGGGGGAGTCAACTACAATGAGCAGTTCTTC. The rearrangement links TRBV19 to TRBJ2-1; tentatively, D is TRBD2 (6 bases). CDR1 is LNHDA, CDR2 SQIVND, per germline (reference sequence). The CDR3 covers 15 residues. V dropped 3 bases and J dropped 3 bases, with 12 bases sitting between them.

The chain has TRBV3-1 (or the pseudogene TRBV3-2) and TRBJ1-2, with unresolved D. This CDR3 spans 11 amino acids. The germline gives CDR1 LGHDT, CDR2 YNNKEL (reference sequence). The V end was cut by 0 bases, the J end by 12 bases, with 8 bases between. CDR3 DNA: TGTGCCAGCAGCCAAGATTGGTCTCACACCTTC. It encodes CASSQDWSHTF.